Below are 17 T cell receptor beta chains sequenced from a single sample in a study of STAT5B mutations in CD4+ large granular lymphocyte leukemia. Generated by immunoSEQ multiplex PCR, the TCRdb table keeps only in-frame clones and is missing some. The sample records 20,000 or so clones, approximately 84% being singletons. Sequenced input: CD4+ T cells from blood buffy coats. These receptors came from a human donor in good health.

This chain joins TRBV30 and TRBJ2-3, with TRBD2 identical over 8 bases. The length of the CDR3 is 19 residues. Germline-derived CDR1 and CDR2 are GTSNPN and SVGIG (reference sequence). Trimming at V came to 2 bases and at J to 3 bases, leaving 19 bases not matched to a gene. The CDR3 sequence: CAWSPGGGLARTSTDTQYF. DNA for the CDR3: TGTGCCTGGAGTCCAGGAGGTGGACTAGCACGAACGTCGACAGATACGCAGTATTTT.

This chain connects TRBV29-1 to TRBJ1-1; D not resolved. The CDR3 has 15 residues. Germline V gene sequence: CDR1 SQVTM, CDR2 ANQGSEA. The ends were cut back, 0 bases at V and 6 bases at J, with 17 bases in the middle. The CDR3 DNA follows: TGCAGCGTTGAAGATACGGGGTCCCGGTTCGCTGAAGCTTTCTTT. As protein: CSVEDTGSRFAEAFF. Combining the CDR3 with reference TRBV29-1 and TRBJ1-1 gives the whole variable domain SAVISQKPSRDICQRGTSLTIQCQVDSQVTMMFWYRQQPGQSLTLIATANQGSEATYESGFVIDKFPISRPNLTFSTLTVSNMSPEDSSIYLCSVEDTGSRFAEAFFGQGTRLTVV.

The chain has TRBV27 and TRBJ2-7; TRBD1 might be the D (6 bases). The CDR3 consists of 14 residues. Looked up from germline, CDR1 is MNHEY and CDR2 is SMNVEV (reference sequence). V was pared by 2 bases and J by 2 bases, with 10 bases between. CDR3 in DNA: TGTGCCAGCAGTTTAGGGGGCGGAACCTACGAGCAGTACTTC. Translated, it gives CASSLGGGTYEQYF.

The CDR3 is CASSIGVAGAKQFF. Here the CDR3 DNA reads TGTGCCAGTAGTATAGGGGTAGCGGGAGCAAAGCAGTTCTTC. The chain is built from TRBV19 and TRBJ2-1, with 9 bases lining up with TRBD2. CDR1 LNHDA and CDR2 SQIVND come from the germline V gene (reference sequence). Trimming took 1 base from V and 11 from J; bases not matched to a gene: 6. The CDR3 runs 14 residues.

CDR3 protein: CASSRRNEKLFF. The CDR3 DNA is TGTGCCAGCAGCCGGCGTAATGAAAAACTGTTTTTT. The chain joins TRBV4-2 to TRBJ1-4, with unresolved D. V lost 4 bases and J lost 4, with 4 bases in between. Germline V gene lookup returns CDR1 LGHNA and CDR2 YNFKEQ. This CDR3 region has 12 residues.

The rearrangement uses TRBV30 and TRBJ2-6; D gene uncertain. Germline loops: CDR1 GTSNPN, CDR2 SVGIG (reference sequence). This CDR3 spans 12 amino acids. V shed 8 bases and J shed 0 bases, with 5 bases lying between them. The CDR3 region is CAGYSGANVLTF. CDR3 nucleotide sequence: TGTGCCGGGTACTCTGGGGCCAACGTCCTGACTTTC.

This chain joins TRBV30 and TRBJ1-1, with D unresolved. The CDR3 length is 13 residues. Trimming stripped 1 base from V and 2 bases from J, with 8 bases between. The germline gives CDR1 GTSNPN, CDR2 SVGIG (reference sequence). CDR3 sequence (DNA): TGTGCCTGGAGTGGTCCATTTAACACTGAAGCTTTCTTT. Translated, it gives CAWSGPFNTEAFF.

The chain combines TRBV25-1 with TRBJ1-2; TRBD1 matches 8 bases. Germline V gene sequence: CDR1 MGHDK, CDR2 SYGVNS. CDR3 length: 14 residues. V lost 2 bases to trimming and J lost 3 bases; unmatched junction nucleotides: 2. The CDR3 coding sequence is TGTGCCAGCAGTGAACAGGGGGCGGACTATGGCTACACCTTC. Encoded protein: CASSEQGADYGYTF.

V and J are TRBV10-3 and TRBJ2-7, with 7 nucleotides matching TRBD2. The CDR3 is 15 residues long. Germline V CDR1 and CDR2: ENHRY, SYGVKD. Trimming cost V 6 bases and J 0 bases; bases outside gene matches: 8. The CDR3 spells CAIREATSVSYEQYF. The CDR3 nucleotides read TGTGCCATCAGAGAGGCTACTAGCGTCTCCTACGAGCAGTACTTC.

This clone was detected only a few times. The rearrangement uses TRBV6-1 and TRBJ2-5, with no clear D. The CDR3 is 15 amino acids. Trimming stripped 6 bases from V and 1 base from J, with 15 bases between. Germline-derived CDR1 and CDR2 are MNHNS and SASEGT. The CDR3 protein is CASRIGPGLQETQYF. CDR3 bases: TGTGCCAGCAGGATTGGCCCAGGCCTCCAAGAGACCCAGTACTTC.

The gene calls are TRBV30 and TRBJ2-1; 7 positions match TRBD1. Per germline, CDR1 GTSNPN and CDR2 SVGIG (reference sequence). J lost 4 bases, V lost 2 bases, and 5 bases had no gene match. The CDR3 has 14 residues. CDR3 residues: CAWSRTGVYNEQFF. The CDR3 nucleotides are TGTGCCTGGAGTCGGACAGGAGTATACAATGAGCAGTTCTTC.

V gene TRBV2 combines with J gene TRBJ1-2; TRBD1 is a possible D gene (6 bases). V lost 2 bases and J lost 5, with 18 bases in between. The CDR3 is made up of 16 amino acids. The germline gives CDR1 SNHLY, CDR2 FYNNEI. CDR3 protein: CASSESEGRGLYGYTF. The CDR3 nucleotides are TGTGCCAGCAGTGAATCGGAGGGCAGGGGTCTTTATGGCTACACCTTC.

This chain connects TRBV29-1 to TRBJ1-1, with unresolved D. V lost 6 bases and J lost 5, with 10 bases in between. Germline V gives CDR1 SQVTM, CDR2 ANQGSEA. This CDR3 spans 11 amino acids. CDR3 nucleotide sequence: TGCAGCGTGGCTGACAAAACTGAAGCTTTCTTT. Residues: CSVADKTEAFF.

The chain joins TRBV7-6 to TRBJ1-3; D unresolved. The V end was cut by 0 bases, the J end by 3 bases, with 9 bases between. The CDR3 consists of 15 residues. Germline V gives CDR1 SGHVS, CDR2 FNYEAQ. The DNA of the CDR3 is TGTGCCAGCAGCTTAGCGATGGGTGGTGGAAACACCATATATTTT. Protein sequence: CASSLAMGGGNTIYF.

This clone was counted only a few times. V usage is TRBV7-8 and J usage is TRBJ2-2, with D possibly matching TRBD2 (6 bases). V lost 4 bases and J 2 bases, leaving 11 bases between the germline ends. The CDR3 contains 15 residues. Germline CDR1 reads SGHVS; CDR2 reads FQNEAQ. The CDR3 sequence is CASSSRDSNTGELFF. CDR3 coding DNA: TGTGCCAGCAGCTCCCGGGACTCTAACACCGGGGAGCTGTTTTTT.

The V gene is TRBV18, the J gene TRBJ2-1; TRBD2 matches at 13 bases. Unmatched junction bases numbered 7, after V lost 6 bases and J lost 8 bases. The CDR3 is 15 residues long. Germline assignment: CDR1 KGHSH and CDR2 LQKENI. CDR3: CASSWTSGRRDEQFF. The CDR3, as DNA: TGTGCCAGCTCGTGGACTAGCGGGAGAAGGGATGAGCAGTTCTTC.

To note about this clone: One end of the junction is discordant with germline, which a read error may explain. This chain uses TRBV12-5 with TRBJ2-2; D is unresolved. Germline V gene data show CDR1 as LGHNT and CDR2 as FRNRAP. The CDR3 extends over 15 amino acids. The chain's CDR3 is CASGLVQLNTGELFF. Here the CDR3 DNA reads TGTGCTAGTGGCTTGGTACAGCTTAACACCGGGGAGCTGTTTTTT.